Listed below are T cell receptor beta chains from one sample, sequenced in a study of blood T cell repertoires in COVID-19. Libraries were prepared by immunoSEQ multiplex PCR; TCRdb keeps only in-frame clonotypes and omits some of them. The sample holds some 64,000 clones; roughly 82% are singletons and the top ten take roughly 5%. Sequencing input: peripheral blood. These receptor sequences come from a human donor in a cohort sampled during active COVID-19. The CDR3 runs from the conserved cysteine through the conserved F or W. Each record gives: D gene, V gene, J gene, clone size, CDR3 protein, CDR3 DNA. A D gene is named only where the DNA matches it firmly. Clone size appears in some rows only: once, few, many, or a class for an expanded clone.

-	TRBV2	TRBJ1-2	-	CASSERGGTDGYTF	TGTGCCAGCTCCGAACGGGGGGGAACTGATGGCTACACCTTC
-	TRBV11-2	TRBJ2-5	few	CASSLDGALQETQYF	TGTGCCAGCAGCTTAGATGGAGCTCTTCAAGAGACCCAGTACTTC
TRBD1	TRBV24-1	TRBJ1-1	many	CATSSGQRNTEAFF	TGTGCCACCAGTTCGGGACAGCGGAACACTGAAGCTTTCTTT
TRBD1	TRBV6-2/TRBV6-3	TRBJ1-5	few	CASSYLGQYSNQPQHF	TGTGCCAGCAGTTACCTGGGACAGTATAGCAATCAGCCCCAGCATTTT
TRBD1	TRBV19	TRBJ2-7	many	CASSIRDSVLEQYF	TGTGCCAGTAGTATCCGGGACAGTGTCCTCGAGCAGTACTTC
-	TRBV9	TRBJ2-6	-	CASSVAVAGANVLTF	TGTGCCAGCAGCGTAGCTGTAGCCGGGGCCAACGTCCTGACTTTC
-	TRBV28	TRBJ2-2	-	CASSRGQNTGELFF	TGTGCCAGCAGCCGGGGACAGAACACCGGGGAGCTGTTTTTT
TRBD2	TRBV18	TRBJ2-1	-	CASSPLGSGGHNEQFF	TGTGCCAGCTCACCCCTCGGAAGCGGGGGCCACAATGAGCAGTTCTTC
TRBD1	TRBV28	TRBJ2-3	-	CASSFGQGADTQYF	TGTGCCAGCAGTTTCGGACAGGGGGCAGATACGCAGTATTTT
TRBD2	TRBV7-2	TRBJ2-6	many	CASSLTGTSSRSGANVLTF	TGTGCCAGCAGCCTAACCGGGACTAGCTCCCGCTCTGGGGCCAACGTCCTGACTTTC
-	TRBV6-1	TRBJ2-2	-	CASSESGRVTGELFF	TGTGCCAGCAGTGAAAGTGGCAGGGTCACCGGGGAGCTGTTTTTT
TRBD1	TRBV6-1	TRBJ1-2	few	CASSETKGAGSGYTF	TGTGCCAGCAGTGAAACGAAGGGGGCTGGTAGTGGCTACACCTTC
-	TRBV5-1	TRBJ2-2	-	CASSFGAGELFF	TGCGCCAGCAGCTTCGGGGCCGGGGAGCTGTTTTTT
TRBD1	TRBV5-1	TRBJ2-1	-	CASSPTQGGYNEQFF	TGCGCCAGCAGCCCTACACAGGGGGGATACAATGAGCAGTTCTTC
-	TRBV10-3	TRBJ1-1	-	CAISEGRVNTEAFF	TGTGCCATCAGTGAAGGGCGGGTGAACACTGAAGCTTTCTTT
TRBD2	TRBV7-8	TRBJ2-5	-	CASSLALRGTSGGRETQYF	TGTGCCAGCAGCTTAGCACTGAGAGGGACTAGCGGGGGGCGGGAGACCCAGTACTTC
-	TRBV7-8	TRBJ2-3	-	CASIRDSNTDTQYF	TGTGCCAGCATCCGGGACTCGAACACAGATACGCAGTATTTT
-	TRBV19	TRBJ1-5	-	CASTFTQGRQPQHF	TGTGCCAGTACTTTTACACAGGGCCGTCAGCCCCAGCATTTT
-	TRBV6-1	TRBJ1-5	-	CASSDVGGGQPQHF	TGTGCCAGCAGTGACGTTGGGGGGGGACAGCCCCAGCATTTT
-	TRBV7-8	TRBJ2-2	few	CASSGQITGELFF	TGTGCCAGCAGCGGACAGATCACCGGGGAGCTGTTTTTT
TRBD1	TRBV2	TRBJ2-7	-	CASGDRGNTYEQYF	TGTGCCAGCGGGGACAGGGGGAATACCTACGAGCAGTACTTC
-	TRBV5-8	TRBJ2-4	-	CASSPGFIAKNIQYF	TGTGCCAGCAGCCCCGGTTTCATAGCCAAAAACATTCAGTACTTC
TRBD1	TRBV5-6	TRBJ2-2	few	CASSSPRDRVNTGELFF	TGTGCCAGCAGCTCTCCCCGGGACAGGGTAAACACCGGGGAGCTGTTTTTT
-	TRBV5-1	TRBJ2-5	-	CASRGSLQETQYF	TGCGCCAGCAGAGGGAGTTTACAAGAGACCCAGTACTTC
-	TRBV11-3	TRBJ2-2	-	CASSLGQGSTGELFF	TGTGCCAGCAGCTTAGGTCAGGGAAGCACCGGGGAGCTGTTTTTT
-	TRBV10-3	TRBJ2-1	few	CAIREGPLGDNEQFF	TGTGCCATCAGGGAGGGACCCCTCGGGGACAATGAGCAGTTCTTC
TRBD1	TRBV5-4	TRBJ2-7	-	CASSRDRASYEQYF	TGTGCCAGCAGCCGGGACAGGGCCTCCTACGAGCAGTACTTC